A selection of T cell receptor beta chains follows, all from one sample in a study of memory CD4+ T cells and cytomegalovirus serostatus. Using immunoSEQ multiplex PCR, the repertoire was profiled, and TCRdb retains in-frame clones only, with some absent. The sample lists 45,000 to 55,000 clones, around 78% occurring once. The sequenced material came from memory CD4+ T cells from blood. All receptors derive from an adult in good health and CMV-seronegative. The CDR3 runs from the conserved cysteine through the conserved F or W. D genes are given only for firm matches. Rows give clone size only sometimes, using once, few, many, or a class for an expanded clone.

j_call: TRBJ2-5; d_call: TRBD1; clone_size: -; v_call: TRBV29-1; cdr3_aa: CSVAPDRVQETQYF; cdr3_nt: TGCAGCGTTGCCCCGGACAGGGTCCAAGAGACCCAGTACTTC
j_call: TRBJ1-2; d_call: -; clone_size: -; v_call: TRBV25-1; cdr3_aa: CASSENTGRDDGYTF; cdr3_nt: TGTGCCAGCAGTGAAAACACCGGCAGGGATGATGGCTACACCTTC
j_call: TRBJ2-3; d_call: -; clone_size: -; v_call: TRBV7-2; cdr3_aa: CASSGHPTDTQYF; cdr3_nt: TGTGCCAGCAGCGGACACCCCACAGATACGCAGTATTTT
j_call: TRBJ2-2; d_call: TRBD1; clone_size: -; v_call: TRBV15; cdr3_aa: CATSRGTGKRLDTGELFF; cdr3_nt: TGTGCCACCAGCAGGGGGACAGGGAAAAGGCTCGACACCGGGGAGCTGTTTTTT
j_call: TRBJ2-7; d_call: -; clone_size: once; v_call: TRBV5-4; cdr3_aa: CASPPGQLSYEQYF; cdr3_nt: TGTGCCAGCCCCCCGGGGCAATTATCCTACGAGCAGTACTTC
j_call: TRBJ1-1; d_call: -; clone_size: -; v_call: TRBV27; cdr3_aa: CASSSTTRGLGTEAFF; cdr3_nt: TGTGCCAGCAGTTCGACAACCAGGGGCTTAGGGACTGAAGCTTTCTTT
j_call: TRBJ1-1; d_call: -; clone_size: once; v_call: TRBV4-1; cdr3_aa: CASSQEIGLPNTEAFF; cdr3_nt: TGCGCCAGCAGCCAAGAAATCGGGCTACCGAACACTGAAGCTTTCTTT
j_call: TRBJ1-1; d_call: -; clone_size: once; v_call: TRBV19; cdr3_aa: CASTPGGGPAGNTEAFF; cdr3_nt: TGTGCCAGTACTCCAGGCGGGGGGCCGGCGGGAAACACTGAAGCTTTCTTT
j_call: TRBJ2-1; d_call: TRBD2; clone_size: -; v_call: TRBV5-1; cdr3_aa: CASSLPSGRGGEQFF; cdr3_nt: TGCGCCAGCAGCTTGCCCAGCGGGAGAGGCGGCGAGCAGTTCTTC
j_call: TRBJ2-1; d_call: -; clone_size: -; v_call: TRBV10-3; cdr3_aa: CAISGATSGGNNEQFF; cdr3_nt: TGTGCCATCAGTGGGGCGACTAGTGGGGGGAACAATGAGCAGTTCTTC
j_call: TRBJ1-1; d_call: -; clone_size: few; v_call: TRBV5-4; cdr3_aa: CASSLVGDRTEAFF; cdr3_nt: TGTGCCAGCAGCTTGGTTGGGGATAGGACTGAAGCTTTCTTT
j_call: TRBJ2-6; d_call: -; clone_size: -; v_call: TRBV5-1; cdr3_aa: CASSFEGSGANVLTF; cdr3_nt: TGCGCCAGCAGTTTCGAAGGGTCTGGGGCCAACGTCCTGACTTTC
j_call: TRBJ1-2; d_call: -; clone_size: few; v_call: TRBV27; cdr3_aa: CASSLDGGLLNGYTF; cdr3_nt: TGTGCCAGCAGTTTGGATGGGGGGCTGTTAAATGGCTACACCTTC
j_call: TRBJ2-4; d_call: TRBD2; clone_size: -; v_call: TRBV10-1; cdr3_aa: CASSEPGLAGRGKNIQYF; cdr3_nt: TGCGCCAGCAGTGAGCCGGGACTAGCGGGAAGAGGCAAAAACATTCAGTACTTC
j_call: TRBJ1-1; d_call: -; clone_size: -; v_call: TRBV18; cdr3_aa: CASSREVKTTEAFF; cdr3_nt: TGTGCCAGCTCGCGGGAAGTGAAGACCACTGAAGCTTTCTTT
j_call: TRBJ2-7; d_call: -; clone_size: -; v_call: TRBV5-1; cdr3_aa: CASSLGQGHSEQYF; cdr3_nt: TGCGCCAGCAGCTTGGGTCAGGGGCATTCCGAGCAGTACTTC
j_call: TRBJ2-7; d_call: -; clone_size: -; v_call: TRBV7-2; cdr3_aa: CASSLGEVSYEQYF; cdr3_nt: TGTGCCAGCAGCTTAGGCGAGGTCTCCTACGAGCAGTACTTC
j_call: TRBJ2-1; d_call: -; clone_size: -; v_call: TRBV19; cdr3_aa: CASSIIGGEANEQFF; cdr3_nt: TGTGCCAGTAGTATCATAGGGGGTGAGGCGAATGAGCAGTTCTTC
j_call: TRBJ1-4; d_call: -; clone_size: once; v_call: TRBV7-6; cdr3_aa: CASSFGSLATNEKLFF; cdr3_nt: TGTGCCAGCAGCTTCGGGTCCCTTGCAACTAATGAAAAACTGTTTTTT
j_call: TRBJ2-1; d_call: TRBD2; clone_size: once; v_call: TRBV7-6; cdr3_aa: CASSLAPRISGRSYNEQFF; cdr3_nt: TGTGCCAGCAGCTTAGCACCCCGAATTAGCGGGAGGTCTTACAATGAGCAGTTCTTC
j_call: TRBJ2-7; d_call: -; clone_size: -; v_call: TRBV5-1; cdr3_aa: CASAEADEQYF; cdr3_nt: TGCGCCAGCGCCGAGGCCGATGAGCAGTACTTC
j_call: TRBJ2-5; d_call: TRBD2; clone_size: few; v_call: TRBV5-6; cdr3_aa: CASSLGGLAGATRETQYF; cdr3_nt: TGTGCCAGCAGCTTGGGCGGACTAGCGGGGGCTACGCGGGAGACCCAGTACTTC
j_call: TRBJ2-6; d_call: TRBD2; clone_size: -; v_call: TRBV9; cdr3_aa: CASSARPRGGLPEGPGANVLTF; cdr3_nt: TGTGCCAGCAGCGCACGACCCCGGGGGGGTCTACCTGAGGGCCCTGGGGCCAACGTCCTGACTTTC
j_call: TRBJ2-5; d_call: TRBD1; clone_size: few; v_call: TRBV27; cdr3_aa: CASSFDRGRRTQYF; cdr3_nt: TGTGCCAGCAGTTTCGACAGGGGACGAAGGACCCAGTACTTC
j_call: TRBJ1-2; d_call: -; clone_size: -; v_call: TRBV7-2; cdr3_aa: CASSLGTNLYGYTF; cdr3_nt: TGTGCCAGCAGCTTAGGGACAAACTTGTATGGCTACACCTTC
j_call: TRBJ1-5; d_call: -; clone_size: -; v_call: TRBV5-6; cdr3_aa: CASSLAGREAGQPQHF; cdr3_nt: TGTGCCAGCAGCTTGGCCGGCAGGGAGGCTGGACAGCCCCAGCATTTT
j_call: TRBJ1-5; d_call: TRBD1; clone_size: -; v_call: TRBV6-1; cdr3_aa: CASSGTGLYQPQHF; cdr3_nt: TGTGCCAGCAGTGGGACAGGTCTTTATCAGCCCCAGCATTTT
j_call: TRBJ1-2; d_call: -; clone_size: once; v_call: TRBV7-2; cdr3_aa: CASSLFGYTF; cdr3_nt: TGTGCCAGCAGCTTGTTTGGCTACACCTTC
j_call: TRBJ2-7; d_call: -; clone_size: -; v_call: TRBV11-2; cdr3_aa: CASSSGYEQYF; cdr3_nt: TGTGCCAGCAGCTCTGGCTACGAGCAGTACTTC
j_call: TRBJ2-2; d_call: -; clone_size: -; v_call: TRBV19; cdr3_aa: CASSRQENANTGELFF; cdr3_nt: TGTGCCAGTAGTCGCCAGGAGAATGCTAACACCGGGGAGCTGTTTTTT
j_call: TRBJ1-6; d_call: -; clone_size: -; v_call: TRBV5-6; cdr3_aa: CASSFGVAGSYNSPLHF; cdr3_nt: TGTGCCAGCAGCTTCGGGGTGGCGGGATCCTATAATTCACCCCTCCACTTT
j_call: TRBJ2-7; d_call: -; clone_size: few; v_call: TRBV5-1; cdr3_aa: CASSLGYTYEQYF; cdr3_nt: TGCGCCAGCAGCTTGGGTTATACCTACGAGCAGTACTTC
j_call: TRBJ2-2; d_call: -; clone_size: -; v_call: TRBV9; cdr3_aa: CASSVNVNTGELFF; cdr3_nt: TGTGCCAGCAGCGTAAACGTGAACACCGGGGAGCTGTTTTTT
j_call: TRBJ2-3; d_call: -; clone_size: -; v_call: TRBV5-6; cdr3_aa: CASSTLRDTQYF; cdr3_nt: TGTGCCAGCAGCACGTTGAGAGATACGCAGTATTTT
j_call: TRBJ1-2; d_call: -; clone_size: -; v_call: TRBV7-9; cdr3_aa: CASSFRTLANYGYTF; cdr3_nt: TGTGCCAGCAGCTTTCGAACGTTAGCTAACTATGGCTACACCTTC
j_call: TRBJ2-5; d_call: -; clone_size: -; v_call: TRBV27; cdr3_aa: CASREQGRETQYF; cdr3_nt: TGTGCCAGCCGCGAACAGGGCCGAGAGACCCAGTACTTC
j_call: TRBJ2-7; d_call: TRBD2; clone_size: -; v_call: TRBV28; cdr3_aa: CASRDSGRGYEQYF; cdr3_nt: TGTGCCAGCAGAGATAGCGGGAGAGGGTACGAGCAGTACTTC
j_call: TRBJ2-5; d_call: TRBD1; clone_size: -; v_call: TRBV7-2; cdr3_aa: CASSPTGGGLGETQYF; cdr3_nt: TGTGCCAGCAGCCCGACAGGGGGCGGATTGGGAGAGACCCAGTACTTC
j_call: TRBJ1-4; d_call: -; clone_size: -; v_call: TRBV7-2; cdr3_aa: CASSPRNDEKLFF; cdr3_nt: TGTGCCAGCAGCCCTCGGAACGATGAAAAACTGTTTTTT
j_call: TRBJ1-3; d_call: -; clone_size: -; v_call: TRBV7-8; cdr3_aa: CASSLWELNTIYF; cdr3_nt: TGTGCCAGCAGCTTATGGGAGCTAAACACCATATATTTT
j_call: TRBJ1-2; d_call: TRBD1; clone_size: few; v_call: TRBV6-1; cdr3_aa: CASSVTGTNPYGYTF; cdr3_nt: TGTGCCAGCAGCGTGACAGGGACTAATCCCTATGGCTACACCTTC
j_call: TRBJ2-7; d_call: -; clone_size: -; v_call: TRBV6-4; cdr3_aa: CASSEKRHLRTYEQYF; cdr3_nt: TGTGCCAGCAGTGAGAAAAGACACCTAAGGACCTACGAGCAGTACTTC
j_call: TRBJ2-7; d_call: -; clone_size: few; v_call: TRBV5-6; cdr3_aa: CASSLARGAIIHEQYF; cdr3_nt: TGTGCCAGCAGCTTGGCAAGGGGGGCAATAATCCACGAGCAGTACTTC
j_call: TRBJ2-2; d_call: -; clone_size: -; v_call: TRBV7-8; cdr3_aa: CASSQRRGDTGELFF; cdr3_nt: TGTGCCAGCAGCCAGAGGCGGGGAGACACCGGGGAGCTGTTTTTT